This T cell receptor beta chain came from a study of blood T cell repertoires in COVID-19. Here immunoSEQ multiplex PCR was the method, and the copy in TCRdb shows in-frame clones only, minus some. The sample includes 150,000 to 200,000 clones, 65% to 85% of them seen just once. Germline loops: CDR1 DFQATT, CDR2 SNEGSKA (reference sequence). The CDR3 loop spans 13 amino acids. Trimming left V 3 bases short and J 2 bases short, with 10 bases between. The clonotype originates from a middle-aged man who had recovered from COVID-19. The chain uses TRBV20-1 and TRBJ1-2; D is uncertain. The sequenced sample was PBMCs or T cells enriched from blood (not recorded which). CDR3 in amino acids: CSASASNNYGYTF. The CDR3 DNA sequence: TGCAGTGCTAGTGCATCTAACAACTATGGCTACACCTTC.